The 28 T cell receptor beta chains in this list originate from one sample, sequenced in a study of OX40 agonist ivuxolimab in advanced cancers. The protocol was immunoSEQ multiplex PCR, while the TCRdb copy is restricted to in-frame clones and leaves out a portion. Here the sample spans around 150,000 clones, roughly 91% being singletons. Sequencing was performed on CD4+ or CD8+ T cells sorted from blood, taken in a trial of the OX40 agonist ivuxolimab. These receptor sequences come from an adult with an advanced solid tumor such as melanoma, head and neck, liver or kidney cancer.

This chain's CDR3 is CASSVTGRVATNEKLFF. CDR3 DNA sequence: TGTGCCAGCAGCGTAACCGGCAGGGTGGCAACTAATGAAAAACTGTTTTTT. The chain couples TRBV9 to TRBJ1-4, with D possibly being TRBD1 (5 bases). V gave up 1 base and J gave up 0 bases, with 13 bases separating them. The CDR3 length is 17 residues. Germline lookup yields CDR1 SGDLS and CDR2 YYNGEE.

This clone is a singleton in its sample. The chain links TRBV10-2 to TRBJ2-4, with a weak D call TRBD2 (5 bases). The CDR3 covers 14 residues. Germline assignment: CDR1 WSHSY and CDR2 SAAADI. V lost 10 bases to trimming and J lost 0 bases, with 13 bases between them. The CDR3, as DNA: TGCGCCACCCAGGAGGAACTAGCCAAAAACATTCAGTACTTC. Residues: CATQEELAKNIQYF.

This chain uses TRBV5-1 with TRBJ2-7; 7 bases are a match to TRBD1. V lost 4 bases to trimming and J lost 0 bases; unmatched junction nucleotides: 10. The CDR3 length is 16 residues. Germline V CDR1 and CDR2: SGHRS, YFSETQ. The CDR3 reads CASSIQTGYGSYEQYF. The CDR3 region has the DNA TGCGCCAGCAGCATACAGACAGGGTACGGCTCCTACGAGCAGTACTTC.

The J gene is TRBJ2-3, the V gene TRBV7-2, with TRBD2 as a possible D gene (6 bases). Germline CDR1 reads SGHTA; CDR2 reads FQGNSA. This CDR3 has 13 residues. Trimming shortened V by 3 bases and J by 9 bases, and 13 bases separated the two germline ends. Here the CDR3 reads CASSLTNRETQYF. CDR3 sequence (DNA): TGTGCCAGCAGCTTGACAAACCGGGAGACGCAGTATTTT.

The V and J genes are TRBV19 and TRBJ1-1; D may be TRBD1 (5 bases). Trimming pared 6 bases from V and 0 bases from J, leaving 11 bases between. Germline V CDR1 and CDR2: LNHDA, SQIVND (reference sequence). This CDR3 has 14 residues. The CDR3 DNA is TGTGCCAGTAGCCGACAGAACATGAACACTGAAGCTTTCTTT. This gives the protein CASSRQNMNTEAFF.

CDR3 DNA sequence: TGCAGTGGGGGGTACGGGGGCCACGAGCAGTACTTC. It translates to CSGGYGGHEQYF. The J gene is TRBJ2-7, the V gene TRBV29-1; either TRBD1 or TRBD2 may supply D (6 bases each). This CDR3 has 12 residues. The germline CDR1 and CDR2 sequences are SQVTM and ANQGSEA.

The CDR3 DNA sequence: TGTGCCAGCAGCCCTTGGACAGGGAGCAATGAGCAGTTCTTC. Its translation is CASSPWTGSNEQFF. The chain couples TRBV7-9 to TRBJ2-1; 8 bases are a match to TRBD1. The V gene's germline CDR1 is SEHNR and CDR2 FQNEAQ (reference sequence). V gave up 5 bases and J gave up 6 bases; unmatched junction bases: 6. This CDR3 has 14 amino acids.

The chain recombines TRBV11-2 with TRBJ2-2; 9 nucleotides align to TRBD1. This CDR3 spans 15 amino acids. J lost 7 bases, V lost 4 bases, and 7 bases had no gene match. Per the germline V gene, CDR1 is SGHAT and CDR2 is FQNNGV. The CDR3 loop reads CASSSRDRGGGELFF. For the CDR3, the DNA is TGTGCCAGCAGCTCCAGAGACAGGGGGGGCGGGGAGCTGTTTTTT.

The chain couples TRBV30 to TRBJ1-1, with a tentative D call TRBD1 (5 bases). Looked up from germline, CDR1 is GTSNPN and CDR2 is SVGIG (reference sequence). Trimming took 4 bases from V and 7 from J, leaving 10 bases between them. The CDR3 extends over 11 amino acids. The CDR3 region has the DNA TGTGCCTGGACCTTACAGGTTGAAGCTTTCTTT. Its translation: CAWTLQVEAFF.

In DNA form, the CDR3 reads TGCGCCAGCGCCGTCGGGGGACAGGGGGCGAGGAATTCACCCCTCCACTTT. Translating gives CASAVGGQGARNSPLHF. The chain recombines TRBV4-1 with TRBJ1-6; 12 bases line up with TRBD1. Germline values: CDR1 MGHRA, CDR2 YSYEKL. CDR3 length: 17 residues. V trimming: 8 bases; J trimming: 7 bases; junction bases outside the gene matches: 12.

This chain connects TRBV28 to TRBJ1-5, with D unresolved. This CDR3 has 16 amino acids. The germline CDR1 and CDR2 sequences are MDHEN and SYDVKM. V lost 2 bases to trimming and J lost 3 bases, with 14 bases between them. The CDR3 reads CASSLGVTIHNQPQHF. The CDR3 bases are TGTGCCAGCAGTTTAGGAGTCACCATACACAATCAGCCCCAGCATTTT.

The V call is TRBV7-2, the J call TRBJ2-2, with 8 bases lining up with TRBD2. The ends lost 5 bases at V and 1 base at J; junction bases unmatched: 6. The CDR3 spans 16 residues. Germline-derived CDR1 and CDR2 are SGHTA and FQGNSA. The CDR3 sequence is CASSRTGLVNTGELFF. CDR3 nucleotide sequence: TGTGCCAGCAGCAGGACGGGACTAGTGAACACCGGGGAGCTGTTTTTT.

The chain carries TRBV9 and TRBJ2-3, with 9 positions matching TRBD2. Germline V gene lookup returns CDR1 SGDLS and CDR2 YYNGEE. V lost 4 bases and J lost 7; bases outside the gene matches: 13. The CDR3 consists of 16 residues. The CDR3 sequence is CASSTYSGGLKNTQYF. The CDR3 nucleotides are TGTGCCAGCAGCACCTATAGCGGGGGTTTAAAAAATACGCAGTATTTT.

The chain combines TRBV4-2 with TRBJ1-6, with 9 bases lining up with TRBD1. The CDR3 is 16 amino acids. After removal of 4 bases from V and 8 bases from J, the junction contained 9 bases not matched to a gene. Germline V CDR1 and CDR2: LGHNA, YNFKEQ. The CDR3 reads CASSLIGTGSYSPLHF. In DNA, the CDR3 is TGTGCCAGCAGCCTTATAGGGACAGGGAGTTATTCACCCCTCCACTTT.

The rearrangement joins TRBV7-2 to TRBJ2-7; D gene ambiguous. Germline V CDR1 and CDR2: SGHTA, FQGNSA. Trimming shortened V by 6 bases and J by 4 bases, and 10 bases separated the two germline ends. The CDR3 runs 12 residues. CDR3 DNA sequence: TGTGCCAGCAGTCCTTATTTATACGAGCAGTACTTC. Its protein product is CASSPYLYEQYF.

V gene TRBV29-1 combines with J gene TRBJ1-2; D remains unclear. This CDR3 region has 11 residues. Looked up from germline, CDR1 is SQVTM and CDR2 is ANQGSEA. Trimming removed 8 bases from V and 5 bases from J, with 12 bases in between. The CDR3 bases are TGCAGCCTCCCTCAGGAGTATGGCTACACCTTC. This gives the protein CSLPQEYGYTF. Together with reference TRBV29-1 and TRBJ1-2, the CDR3 gives the full variable domain: SAVISQKPSRDICQRGTSLTIQCQVDSQVTMMFWYRQQPGQSLTLIATANQGSEATYESGFVIDKFPISRPNLTFSTLTVSNMSPEDSSIYLCSLPQEYGYTFGSGTRLTVV.

J is TRBJ1-2 and V is TRBV5-1; D uncertain. Germline values: CDR1 SGHRS, CDR2 YFSETQ. Trimming stripped 0 bases from V and 6 bases from J, with 15 bases between. CDR3 length: 15 residues. CDR3 coding DNA: TGCGCCAGCAGCTTGGTTTCCGCCAGTCTACATGGCTACACCTTC. Translating gives CASSLVSASLHGYTF. Together with reference TRBV5-1 and TRBJ1-2, the CDR3 gives the full variable domain: KAGVTQTPRYLIKTRGQQVTLSCSPISGHRSVSWYQQTPGQGLQFLFEYFSETQRNKGNFPGRFSGRQFSNSRSEMNVSTLELGDSALYLCASSLVSASLHGYTFGSGTRLTVV.

V usage is TRBV5-6 and J usage is TRBJ2-6; D is undetermined. The V gene lost 4 bases and the J gene lost 5 bases, with 16 bases spanning the gap. CDR1 is SGHDT and CDR2 is YYEEEE in the germline V gene. The CDR3 is 16 residues long. The DNA for the CDR3 is TGTGCCAGCAGCAGACGGACGGATCCCAGGGCCAACGTCCTGACTTTC. This translates into CASSRRTDPRANVLTF. Full variable domain (missing parts from reference TRBV5-6 and TRBJ2-6): DAGVTQSPTHLIKTRGQQVTLRCSPKSGHDTVSWYQQALGQGPQFIFQYYEEEERQRGNFPDRFSGHQFPNYSSELNVNALLLGDSALYLCASSRRTDPRANVLTFGAGSRLTVL.

This sequence joins TRBV27 and TRBJ1-5; unclear D gene. Trimming took off 5 bases at V and 0 bases at J, with 11 bases between the two ends. Per the germline V gene, CDR1 is MNHEY and CDR2 is SMNVEV (reference sequence). The CDR3 covers 15 residues. CDR3 amino acids: CASSPGQISNQPQHF. The CDR3 nucleotides are TGTGCCAGCAGTCCTGGGCAGATTAGCAATCAGCCCCAGCATTTT.

In regard to this clone: A junction boundary mismatches the germline segment, possibly from a read error. Other DNA sequences from this sample encode an identical CDR3 as well. The chain joins TRBV5-1 to TRBJ1-3; D is perhaps TRBD1 (6 bases). The CDR3 has 14 residues. Germline V gives CDR1 SGHRS, CDR2 YFSETQ. The CDR3 here is CASSLDSSGNTIYF. For the CDR3, the DNA is TGCGCCAGCAGTTTGGACAGCTCTGGAAACACCATATATTTT.

As concerns this clone: Other DNA variants within this sample encode the same CDR3. CDR3 residues: CASSLDRVEEKLFF. The CDR3 DNA follows: TGTGCCAGCAGCTTAGACAGGGTCGAAGAAAAACTGTTTTTT. The chain employs TRBV7-9 and TRBJ1-4; possibly TRBD1 for D (6 bases). The CDR3 loop spans 14 amino acids. Germline loops: CDR1 SEHNR, CDR2 FQNEAQ (reference sequence). Trimming took off 1 base at V and 8 bases at J, with 11 bases between the two ends.

V usage is TRBV19 and J usage is TRBJ1-2; D remains unclear. Germline V CDR1 and CDR2: LNHDA, SQIVND (reference sequence). CDR3 length: 13 amino acids. Deletions cut 6 bases from V and 5 bases from J, with 13 bases between. For the CDR3, the DNA is TGTGCCAGTAGGAACCCAGGTTTATATGGCTACACCTTC. This codes for CASRNPGLYGYTF.

The chain joins TRBV18 to TRBJ1-5; 9 bases fit TRBD1. CDR1 and CDR2 from the germline V gene are KGHSH and LQKENI. V was clipped by 4 bases and J by 5 bases; unmatched bases: 6. The CDR3 is 15 amino acids. CDR3 nucleotide sequence: TGTGCCAGCTCACAGGGACAGGGCTTCTATCAGCCCCAGCATTTT. Translated: CASSQGQGFYQPQHF.

V gene TRBV9 combines with J gene TRBJ1-2; tentatively, D is TRBD1 (6 bases). V lost 0 bases and J lost 8, with 17 bases in between. CDR1 and CDR2 from the germline V gene are SGDLS and YYNGEE. The CDR3 loop spans 15 amino acids. In DNA, the CDR3 is TGTGCCAGCAGCGTAGAGGGGCAGGGGTGGGGCGGCTACACCTTC. It yields the protein CASSVEGQGWGGYTF.

The chain carries TRBV30 and TRBJ2-1; perhaps D is TRBD1 or TRBD2 (5 bases each). This CDR3 has 11 residues. Trimming took off 3 bases at V and 9 bases at J, with 9 bases between the two ends. The germline CDR1 and CDR2 sequences are GTSNPN and SVGIG (reference sequence). The CDR3 coding sequence is TGTGCCTGGAGGCTGAGGGGTGAGCAGTTCTTC. This encodes CAWRLRGEQFF.

The rearrangement joins TRBV5-1 to TRBJ2-7, with TRBD1 matching over 9 bases. There are 14 residues in the CDR3. Germline V gene lookup returns CDR1 SGHRS and CDR2 YFSETQ. V trimming: 2 bases; J trimming: 2 bases; junction bases outside the gene matches: 2. Here the CDR3 DNA reads TGCGCCAGCAGCTTCGGGACAGGGACCTACGAGCAGTACTTC. This translates into CASSFGTGTYEQYF.

The J gene is TRBJ2-5, the V gene TRBV10-2, with D maybe TRBD2 (6 bases). V was pared by 6 bases and J by 5 bases, with 19 bases between. CDR1 is WSHSY, CDR2 SAAADI, per germline. CDR3 length: 15 amino acids. CDR3 residues: CASRSLGGDGETQYF. As DNA, the CDR3 is TGCGCCAGCAGATCACTCGGGGGTGATGGGGAGACCCAGTACTTC.

The chain employs TRBV11-2 and TRBJ2-5; D call uncertain. The V gene's germline CDR1 is SGHAT and CDR2 FQNNGV. Trimming cost V 1 base and J 5 bases, with 2 bases left between them. This CDR3 comprises 11 residues. Here the CDR3 DNA reads TGTGCCAGCAGCTTAGGGGAGACCCAGTACTTC. It specifies CASSLGETQYF.